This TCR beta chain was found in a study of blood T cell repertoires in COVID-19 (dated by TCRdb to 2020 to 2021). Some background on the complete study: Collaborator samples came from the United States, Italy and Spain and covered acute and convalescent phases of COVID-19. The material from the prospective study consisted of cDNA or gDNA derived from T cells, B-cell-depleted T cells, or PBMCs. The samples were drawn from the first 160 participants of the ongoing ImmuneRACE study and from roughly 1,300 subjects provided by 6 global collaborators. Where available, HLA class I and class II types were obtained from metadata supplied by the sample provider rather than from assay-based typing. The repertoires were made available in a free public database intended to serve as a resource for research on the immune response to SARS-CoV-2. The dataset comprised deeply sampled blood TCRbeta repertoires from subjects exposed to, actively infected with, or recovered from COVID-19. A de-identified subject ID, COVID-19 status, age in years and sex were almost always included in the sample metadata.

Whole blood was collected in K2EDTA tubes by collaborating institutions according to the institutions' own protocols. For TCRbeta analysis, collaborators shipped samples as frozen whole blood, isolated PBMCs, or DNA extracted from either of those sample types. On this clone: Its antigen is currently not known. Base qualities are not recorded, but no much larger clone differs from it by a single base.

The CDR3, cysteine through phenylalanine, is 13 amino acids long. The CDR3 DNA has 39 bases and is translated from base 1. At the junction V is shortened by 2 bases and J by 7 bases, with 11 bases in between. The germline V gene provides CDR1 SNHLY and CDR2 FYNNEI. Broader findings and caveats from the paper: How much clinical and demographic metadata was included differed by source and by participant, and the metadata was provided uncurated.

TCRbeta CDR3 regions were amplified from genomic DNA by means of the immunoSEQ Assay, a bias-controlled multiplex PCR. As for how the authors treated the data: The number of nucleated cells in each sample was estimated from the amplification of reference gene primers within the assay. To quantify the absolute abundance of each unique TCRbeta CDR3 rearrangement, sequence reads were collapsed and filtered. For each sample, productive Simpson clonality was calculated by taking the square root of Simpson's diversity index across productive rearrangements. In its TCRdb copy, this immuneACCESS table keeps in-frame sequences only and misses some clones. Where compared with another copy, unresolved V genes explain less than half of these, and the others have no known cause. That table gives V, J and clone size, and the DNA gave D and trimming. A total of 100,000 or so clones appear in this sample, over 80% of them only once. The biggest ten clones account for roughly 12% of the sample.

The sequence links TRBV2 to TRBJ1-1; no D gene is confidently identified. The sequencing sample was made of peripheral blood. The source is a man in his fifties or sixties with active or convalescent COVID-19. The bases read TGTGCCAGCAGTGAACTGTGGCGGGTTGAAGCTTTCTTT. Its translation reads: CASSELWRVEAFF. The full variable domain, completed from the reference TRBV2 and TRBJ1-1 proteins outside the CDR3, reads EPEVTQTPSHQVTQMGQEVILRCVPISNHLYFYWYRQILGQKVEFLVSFYNNEISEKSEIFDDQFSVERPDGSNFTLKIRSTKLEDSAMYFCASSELWRVEAFFGQGTRLTVV.